A selection of T cell receptor beta chains follows, all from one sample in a study of blood T cells in healthy people across ages. TCRdb re-called the 5' RACE reads through MiXCR, storing one row per CDR3 protein. The top ten clones hold under 20% of a sample with more than 1 million distinct CDR3 sequences, 40% to 50% of them seen once. The specimen was blood. The receptors here all came from a woman aged 60-70 years in good health. The CDR3 runs from the conserved cysteine through the conserved F or W. The D gene is left open where the match is weak. Rows give clone size only sometimes, using once, few, many, or a class for an expanded clone.

v_gene	abundance	j_gene	d_gene	CDR3nt	CDR3aa
TRBV2	once	TRBJ2-4	TRBD1	TGTGCCAGCAGTCTTTATATAGGGGGCACGGCCAAAAACATTCAGTACTTC	CASSLYIGGTAKNIQYF
TRBV7-9	few	TRBJ2-3	TRBD2	TGTGCCAGCAGCTTATCTAGCGGGGACACAGATACGCAGTATTTT	CASSLSSGDTDTQYF
TRBV4-1	few	TRBJ2-1	NA	TGCGCCAGCAGCCAAGAGGGGACAACGTCCTACAATGAGCAGTTCTTC	CASSQEGTTSYNEQFF
TRBV27	NA	TRBJ1-2	NA	TGTGCCAGCAGTTTGGCGGGACCGCTTAGCTATGGCTACACCTTC	CASSLAGPLSYGYTF
TRBV5-5	NA	TRBJ2-2	NA	TGTGCCAGCAGCTTGGCTCCTCTGGGTGCCGGGGAGCTGTTTTTT	CASSLAPLGAGELFF
TRBV3-1	few	TRBJ2-4	TRBD2	TGTGCCAGCAGCCTCGAAAGTAGCGGGCGAATCAAAAACATTCAGTACTTC	CASSLESSGRIKNIQYF
TRBV9	NA	TRBJ2-7	NA	TGTGCCAGCAGCGTAGATGCCGGGACCCTTATCTACGAGCAGTACTTC	CASSVDAGTLIYEQYF
TRBV7-9	few	TRBJ2-7	TRBD2	TGTGCCAGCAGCCCCAGCGGGAGGGTCTCCTACGAGCAGTACTTC	CASSPSGRVSYEQYF
TRBV19	NA	TRBJ2-7	NA	TGTGCCAGTGGGGACATTAAGAGCTCCTACGAGCAGTACTTC	CASGDIKSSYEQYF
TRBV5-1	NA	TRBJ1-1	NA	TGCGCCAGCGGTCCTGGGGGGCGGATCACTGAAGCTTTCTTT	CASGPGGRITEAFF
TRBV9	once	TRBJ2-1	NA	TGTGCCAGCAGCGTAGAGGCTAGCGCAGGCAATGAGCAGTTCTTC	CASSVEASAGNEQFF
TRBV6-6	few	TRBJ2-7	TRBD1	TGTGCCAGCAGCCGCTCCGGGACAGGGAATTACGAGCAGTACTTC	CASSRSGTGNYEQYF
TRBV6-5	NA	TRBJ2-1	NA	TGTGCCAGCAGTTACTCTCGGGTAGCCGGCTCCAATGAGCAGTTCTTC	CASSYSRVAGSNEQFF
TRBV5-1	NA	TRBJ1-6	TRBD1	TGCGCCAGCAGCAGGGGCACAGACAGGGAAGTTCACAATTCACCCCTCCACTTT	CASSRGTDREVHNSPLHF
TRBV7-9	few	TRBJ2-7	NA	TGTGCCAGCAACAGACAGGTCGGCGACGAGCAGTACTTC	CASNRQVGDEQYF
TRBV20-1	once	TRBJ2-7	TRBD2	TGCAGTGCGAAGGGGGCTAGCGGGAGCAATGAGCAGTACTTC	CSAKGASGSNEQYF